The next 9 T cell receptor beta chains were all read from a single sample in a study of blood T cells in healthy people across ages. Next came a second PCR, run for about 6 to 11 cycles, which used a sample-barcoded 5' primer along with a J-beta primer mix. TCRdb reprocessed the 5' RACE reads with MiXCR, giving one entry per CDR3 protein. This table has 800,000 to 950,000 distinct CDR3 sequences, roughly 35% appearing once. Sequenced sample: blood. All receptors derive from a man aged 18 to 35 in good health.

This chain links TRBV20-1 with TRBJ1-5; the D gene is possibly TRBD1 (5 bases). Germline-derived CDR1 and CDR2 are DFQATT and SNEGSKA (reference sequence). The V end lost 0 bases, the J end lost 2 bases, and 11 bases lay between the germline ends. The CDR3 covers 15 residues. CDR3 DNA: TGCAGTGCTAGAGAGGGGGATCAGCGCAATCAGCCCCAGCATTTT. Amino acids: CSAREGDQRNQPQHF.

A note on this clonotype: A much bigger clone sits one base away, suggesting this may be a read error. The chain carries TRBV12-3 or TRBV12-4 and TRBJ2-1; TRBD2 matches 10 bases. This CDR3 is 15 amino acids long. Here the CDR3 reads CAGSPNSGGYNEQFF. The CDR3 DNA reads TGTGCCGGCAGTCCCAATAGCGGGGGGTACAATGAGCAGTTCTTC.

In this sample, this clonotype turned up a few times. The chain uses TRBV7-9 and TRBJ1-4; 7 positions agree with TRBD1. Looked up from germline, CDR1 is SEHNR and CDR2 is FQNEAQ (reference sequence). The length of the CDR3 is 14 residues. Losses at the gene ends were 5 bases for V and 7 bases for J; bases not matched to a gene: 7. The CDR3 DNA reads as TGTGCCAGCAGCGCCGACAGGGTCCGTGAAAAACTGTTTTTT. Translated: CASSADRVREKLFF.

This clonotype has just a few counts. The rearrangement links TRBV3-1 to TRBJ1-5; D is unresolved. Trimming shortened V by 0 bases and J by 6 bases, and 15 bases separated the two germline ends. The CDR3 totals 16 residues. Germline loops: CDR1 LGHDT, CDR2 YNNKEL (reference sequence). The CDR3 region is CASSQDHTLGSQPQHF. The CDR3, as DNA: TGTGCCAGCAGCCAAGATCATACCCTGGGGAGTCAGCCCCAGCATTTT.

A remark on this clonotype: This may be a read error, as it is one base from a much larger clone. This sequence joins TRBV28 and TRBJ2-5; D not resolved. Germline V CDR1 and CDR2: MDHEN, SYDVKM. The CDR3 sequence is 13 residues long. The V gene lost 1 base and the J gene lost 2 bases, with 5 bases spanning the gap. CDR3 protein: CASSLFWQETQYF. Written as DNA, the CDR3 is TGTGCCAGCAGTTTATTCTGGCAAGAGACCCAGTACTTC.

This clonotype was seen a few times. The V call is TRBV12-3 or TRBV12-4, the J call TRBJ2-3; 7 nucleotides agree with TRBD2. The V gene end was trimmed by 10 bases and the J gene end by 3 bases; junction bases not matched to a gene: 10. There are 14 residues in the CDR3. The CDR3 nucleotides read TGTGCCATCGGACGACTAGCAGGGACAGATACGCAGTATTTT. Residues: CAIGRLAGTDTQYF.

This clonotype has a handful of counts. The chain joins TRBV10-3 to TRBJ1-3; 7 bases agree with TRBD1. The CDR3 loop spans 15 amino acids. CDR1 and CDR2 from the germline V gene are ENHRY and SYGVKD. J gave up 0 bases and V 7 bases, and 6 bases lay outside the gene matches. The CDR3 spells CAITNHRGSGNTIYF. DNA for the CDR3: TGTGCCATCACCAACCACAGGGGCTCTGGAAACACCATATATTTT.

Many counts were recorded for this clonotype. The chain recombines TRBV12-3 or TRBV12-4 with TRBJ1-4; no definite D call. This CDR3 has 15 residues. V shed 8 bases and J shed 5 bases, with 18 bases lying between them. Here the CDR3 DNA reads TGTGCCAGCCTCCGGTTTGGTTCAGGAAATGAAAAACTGTTTTTT. As protein: CASLRFGSGNEKLFF.

This clonotype has only a few counts. The J gene is TRBJ1-5, the V gene TRBV2; TRBD1 agrees at 10 bases. Germline loops: CDR1 SNHLY, CDR2 FYNNEI. The CDR3 extends over 14 amino acids. The V segment lost 8 bases and the J segment 6 bases; nucleotides outside the gene matches: 7. The CDR3 sequence is CASGKGQGIQPQHF. The DNA for the CDR3 is TGTGCCAGCGGAAAGGGACAGGGGATTCAGCCCCAGCATTTT. Together with reference TRBV2 and TRBJ1-5, the CDR3 gives the full variable domain: EPEVTQTPSHQVTQMGQEVILRCVPISNHLYFYWYRQILGQKVEFLVSFYNNEISEKSEIFDDQFSVERPDGSNFTLKIRSTKLEDSAMYFCASGKGQGIQPQHFGDGTRLSIL.